This entry features one T cell receptor beta chain sequence. CDR1 SGHKS and CDR2 YYEKEE come from the germline V gene (reference sequence). Unmatched junction bases numbered 1, after V lost 3 bases and J lost 5 bases. The CDR3 is 12 residues long. The data were obtained in a study of chemoradiotherapy in HPV16-positive cancers. Produced via immunoSEQ multiplex PCR; TCRdb's table is partial and in-frame only. The sample comprises fewer than 20,000 clones, 55% to 75% of which are singletons, and around 8% rests with the top ten. Sequences were derived from tumor tissue, sampled from a patient who underwent chemoradiotherapy. This TCR came from a human donor with HPV-associated anogenital cancer. The chain uses TRBV5-5 and TRBJ2-5; 7 bases match TRBD2. CDR3 bases: TGTGCCAGCAGCTGGGGAGGGGAGACCCAGTACTTC. This sequence encodes CASSWGGETQYF.